This T cell receptor (beta chain) emerged from a study of blood T cells in healthy people across ages. Healthy Russian Caucasian donors spanned ages about 6 to 90 years. Study-wide results and limits: Naive and antigen-experienced cells were not separated, limiting conclusive comparison. Changes seen in expanded clonotypes were possibly confounded by donor CMV status left unknown.

A sample-barcoded 5' primer and a J-beta primer mix were used in a second PCR of roughly 7 to 11 cycles. Each cDNA molecule was tagged by a template-switch adaptor with 12 random nucleotides. TCRdb reprocessed the 5' RACE reads with MiXCR, giving one entry per CDR3 protein. This table has around 800,000 distinct CDR3 sequences, around 62% appearing once. As for this clonotype: Its antigen is as yet unknown.

CDR1 MDHEN and CDR2 SYDVKM come from the germline V gene. Trimming cost V 1 base and J 7 bases; bases outside gene matches: 4. This CDR3 comprises 15 residues. The receptor comes from a man between 25 and 39 years old in good health. Sample: blood. The chain employs TRBV28 and TRBJ2-1; 10 nucleotides align to TRBD1. The CDR3 sequence: CASSLSGQGGNEQFF. CDR3 sequence (DNA): TGTGCCAGCAGTTTATCAGGACAGGGGGGGAATGAGCAGTTCTTC.